This TCR beta chain was found in a study of blood T cell repertoires in COVID-19. In the study overall: PBMCs, B-cell-depleted T cells, or T cells provided the cDNA or gDNA that made up the material.

Germline CDR1 reads SNHLY; CDR2 reads FYNNEI. This CDR3 spans 14 amino acids. Remarks on this clone: At one of its ends the junction is not consistent with the germline gene, which may arise from a read error.

Sequencing used immunoSEQ multiplex PCR; TCRdb keeps in-frame clones, though not all of them. The repertoire holds 300,000 to 400,000 clones, with 90% as singletons. Source material: PBMCs or T cells enriched from blood (not recorded which). The sequence came from a man aged 55 to 70 who had recovered from COVID-19. This chain uses TRBV2 with TRBJ1-1, with 9 bases matching TRBD1. CDR3 coding DNA: TGTGCCAGCAGGGGACAGGGAGGGCCCGGTGAATCTTTCTTT. Protein product: CASRGQGGPGESFF.